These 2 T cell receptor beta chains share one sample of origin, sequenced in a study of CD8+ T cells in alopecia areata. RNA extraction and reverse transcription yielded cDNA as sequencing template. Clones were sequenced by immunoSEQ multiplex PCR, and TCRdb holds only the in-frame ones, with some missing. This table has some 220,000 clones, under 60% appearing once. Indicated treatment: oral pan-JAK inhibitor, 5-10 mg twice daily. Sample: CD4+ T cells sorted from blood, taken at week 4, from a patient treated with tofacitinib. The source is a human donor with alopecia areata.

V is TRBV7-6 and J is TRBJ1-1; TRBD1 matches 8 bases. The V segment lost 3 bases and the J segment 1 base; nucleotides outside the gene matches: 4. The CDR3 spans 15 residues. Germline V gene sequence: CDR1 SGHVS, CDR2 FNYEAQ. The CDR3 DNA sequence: TGTGCCAGCAGCTTCTACGGACAGGGGAACACTGAAGCTTTCTTT. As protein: CASSFYGQGNTEAFF.

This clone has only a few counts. For the CDR3, the DNA is TGTGCCAGCAGACTAGCCGCAGGGGGCTACGAGCAGTACTTC. It is translated as CASRLAAGGYEQYF. The rearrangement joins TRBV27 to TRBJ2-7; tentatively, D is TRBD1 (7 bases). The V end lost 6 bases, the J end lost 3 bases, and 15 bases lay between the germline ends. The CDR3 covers 14 residues. The germline gives CDR1 MNHEY, CDR2 SMNVEV (reference sequence).